What follows is one T cell receptor (beta chain) and its context. This clone was detected once. The antigen it binds to is not known. No base-level quality is on record; no much larger clone is a single base apart. V and J are truncated by 0 bases and 4 bases respectively, leaving an intervening sequence of 15 bases. The CDR3 numbers 16 residues from cysteine through phenylalanine. Only the CDR3 part of the read is kept: 48 bases, read in frame from the first base. Looking up the germline V gene (reference sequence) yields CDR1 MNHNY and CDR2 SVGAGI. Genomic DNA was isolated from the sorted cells so that the TCRbeta CDR3 region could be sequenced. TCRbeta CDR3 regions were sequenced using the immunoSEQ Assay. TCRdb stores this immuneACCESS table with in-frame sequences only. Part of the clones is absent; in the studies checked, under half of the shortfall reflects unresolved V genes, and no reason is known for the rest. Within this sample are some 65,000 clones, with 87% of them counted one time only. The top ten hold just over 2% of the sample.

The trial excluded patients who had a history of autoimmune disease or were on systemic immunosuppression. Peripheral blood for TCR sequencing was collected from all dose cohorts at baseline, on cycle 4 day 1, and on cycle 7 day 1. Samples came from an open-label, multicenter, first-in-human phase I dose-escalation trial of ivuxolimab. The trial enrolled adults with locally advanced or metastatic head and neck squamous cell, hepatocellular, melanoma or renal cell carcinoma. Before TCR sequencing, CD4+ T cells and CD8+ T cells were sorted from peripheral blood as separate populations. The sample is drawn from a study of OX40 agonist ivuxolimab in advanced cancers. With regard to the full study: Ivuxolimab was an agonistic, fully human IgG2 monoclonal antibody directed against OX40 (CD134), a costimulatory receptor. Intravenous ivuxolimab was administered to patients every 2 weeks at six dose levels: 0.01, 0.1, 0.3, 1.5, 3 and 10 mg/kg. Of the approximately 50 patients in dose escalation, 19 had hepatocellular carcinoma, around 15 had melanoma, 9 had renal cell carcinoma and 9 had head and neck cancer. Partial responses occurred in three dose-escalation patients, of whom one had hepatocellular carcinoma and two had cutaneous melanoma. In the dose-escalation cohort, 75% to 90% of patients were male, and the mean age was roughly 60 years with a range of roughly 20 to 85. Peripheral TCRbeta sequencing aimed to test whether ivuxolimab altered TCR sequence diversity and caused clonal T-cell expansion. The monotherapy dose-escalation portion (N = 52 patients) of the phase I ivuxolimab trial is reported in the paper. Prior anti-PD-1, anti-PD-L1 or anti-CTLA-4 therapy was permitted, and roughly two fifths of dose-escalation patients had received checkpoint inhibitors. The investigation overall reported the following: Clonal expansion of both CD4+ and CD8+ blood T cells was observed from baseline to week 6 at doses 0.1 to 3.0 mg/kg. After ivuxolimab, expanded clones were on average more numerous among CD8+ T cells than among CD4+ T cells. The antigen specificity of the peripheral T cells that underwent clonal expansion was not determined. Low levels of normalized T-cell clonal expansion were also seen in some patients who did not respond. In the 0.1-3.0 mg/kg groups, partial responders had among the lowest normalized peripheral clonal expansion, particularly in CD8+ T cells.

Here the chain combines TRBV6-6 and TRBJ1-1, with the D gene uncertain. This TCR was recovered from an adult with an advanced solid tumor such as melanoma, head and neck, liver or kidney cancer. The specimen was CD4+ or CD8+ T cells sorted from blood, collected in a trial of the OX40 agonist ivuxolimab. The CDR3 here reads CASSYSGGLSGTEAFF. The DNA is TGTGCCAGCAGTTACTCGGGAGGGTTGTCGGGCACTGAAGCTTTCTTT.